This T cell receptor beta chain was retrieved from a study of cytomegalovirus exposure and HLA in healthy donors. With 60 Vbeta and 13 Jbeta primers, the PCR was carried out. Assay used: immunoSEQ multiplex PCR; TCRdb lists only in-frame clones, some missing. The repertoire consists of 150,000 to 200,000 clones, with about 75% occurring once and the leading ten covering 6% to 8%. Findings and limits, study-wide: Using a false discovery rate of 0.05, a later analysis showed that approximately 18,000 TCR beta sequences were associated with HLA alleles.

A remark on this clone: Its antigen is as yet unknown.

CDR1 and CDR2 (germline): SGDLS, YYNGEE. The CDR3 runs to 16 residues. With 2 bases clipped from V and 1 base from J, the junction kept 1 base outside the gene matches. V is TRBV9 and J is TRBJ2-3; 13 bases are shared with TRBD2. The specimen was PBMCs. This clonotype was obtained from a male donor in good health and CMV-seropositive. The CDR3 spells CASSVGTSGGTDTQYF. In DNA, the CDR3 is TGTGCCAGCAGCGTTGGGACTAGCGGGGGCACAGATACGCAGTATTTT.